The clone carrying this TCR beta chain showed up many times. Antigen specificity is unknown. Deletions cut 0 bases from V and 4 bases from J, with 4 bases between. Germline V gene data show CDR1 as PRHDT and CDR2 as FYEKMQ (reference sequence). This CDR3 is 13 amino acids long. These data come from a study of breast tumors, draining lymph nodes, adjacent tissues. Broader study findings: Tumor and nontumor repertoires were significantly more similar in luminal-like than in basal-like breast cancer.

From the multiplex PCR reads, TCRdb called clonotypes with MiXCR, one entry per CDR3 protein. The data show some 140,000 distinct CDR3 sequences, 21% seen once. Axillary draining lymph nodes of breast cancer patients supplied the node samples. The origin of this receptor is a female donor with breast cancer. Some clones in this sample may be carry-over from other donors' samples. The chain joins TRBV13 to TRBJ1-5; D remains unclear. Sequenced sample: axillary lymph node tissue. Here the CDR3 DNA reads TGTGCCAGCAGCTTAGGGTTGAATCAGCCCCAGCATTTT. Amino acid sequence: CASSLGLNQPQHF.